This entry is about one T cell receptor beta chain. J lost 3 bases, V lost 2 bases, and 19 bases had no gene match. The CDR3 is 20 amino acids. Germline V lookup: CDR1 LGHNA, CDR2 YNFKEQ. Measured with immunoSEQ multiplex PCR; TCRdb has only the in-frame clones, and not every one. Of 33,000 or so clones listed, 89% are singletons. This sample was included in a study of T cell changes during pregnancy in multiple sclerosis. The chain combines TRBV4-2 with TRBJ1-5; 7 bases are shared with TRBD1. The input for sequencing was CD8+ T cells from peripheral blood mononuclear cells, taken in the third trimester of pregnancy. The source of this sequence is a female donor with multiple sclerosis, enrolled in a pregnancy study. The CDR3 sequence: CASSQRTANDREYDNQPQHF. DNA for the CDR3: TGTGCCAGCAGCCAAAGGACGGCGAACGACAGGGAATATGACAATCAGCCCCAGCATTTT.